The 27 T cell receptor beta chains reported below all come from one sample, sequenced in a study of beta chain features in type 1 diabetes. Expressed TCRB transcripts got sequenced, as all isolated RNA was reverse transcribed. Assay: immunoSEQ multiplex PCR; the TCRdb copy retains only in-frame clones and omits some. The sample shows fewer than 150,000 clones, 6.9% of them seen only once. The material sequenced was central memory CD4+ T cells from blood. These receptors were obtained from a woman aged 25 to 45 in good health.

A few counts support this clone. The chain uses TRBV4-3 and TRBJ1-1, with no clear D. The V gene lost 1 base and the J gene lost 5 bases, with 8 bases spanning the gap. The CDR3 has 13 amino acids. Germline V gene data show CDR1 as LGHNA and CDR2 as YSLEER. The CDR3 is CASSQGERTEAFF. CDR3 in DNA: TGCGCCAGCAGCCAAGGGGAGCGGACTGAAGCTTTCTTT.

The CDR3, as DNA: TGTGCCAGCAGCCAAGATCGTAGGACTAGCGGGAGGGGGTACACCGGGGAGCTGTTTTTT. Translation: CASSQDRRTSGRGYTGELFF. The rearrangement uses TRBV4-2 and TRBJ2-2; 15 bases map to TRBD2. The V segment lost 0 bases and the J segment 3 bases; nucleotides outside the gene matches: 8. The CDR3 consists of 20 residues. Germline V lookup: CDR1 LGHNA, CDR2 YNFKEQ.

This clone was seen only a few times. This chain joins TRBV9 and TRBJ2-1, with 14 bases aligning to TRBD2. This CDR3 contains 16 residues. The ends lost 0 bases at V and 9 bases at J; junction bases unmatched: 5. Germline V CDR1 and CDR2: SGDLS, YYNGEE. CDR3 DNA: TGTGCCAGCAGCGTAGGTGGGACTAGCGGGAGTACTGAGCAGTTCTTC. The encoded protein is CASSVGGTSGSTEQFF.

This clone was seen only a few times. V gene TRBV18 combines with J gene TRBJ2-7; tentative D call: TRBD1 (6 bases). V lost 4 bases and J 6 bases, leaving 13 bases between the germline ends. Germline lookup yields CDR1 KGHSH and CDR2 LQKENI. The CDR3 is 13 residues long. As DNA, the CDR3 is TGTGCCAGCTCACAGGGGGTTACCCCCGAGCAGTACTTC. It encodes CASSQGVTPEQYF. Full variable domain (rest looked up from reference TRBV18 and TRBJ2-7): NAGVMQNPRHLVRRRGQEARLRCSPMKGHSHVYWYRQLPEEGLKFMVYLQKENIIDESGMPKERFSAEFPKEGPSILRIQQVVRGDSAAYFCASSQGVTPEQYFGPGTRLTVT.

This chain uses TRBV30 with TRBJ2-1, with D possibly TRBD2 on 6 matching bases. The V and J ends lost 0 bases and 6 bases respectively, with 9 bases between them. Germline CDR1 and CDR2: GTSNPN and SVGIG (reference sequence). The CDR3 is 13 amino acids. The CDR3 reads CAWSVGGRNEQFF. As DNA, the CDR3 is TGTGCCTGGAGTGTCGGGGGTCGCAATGAGCAGTTCTTC.

V and J are TRBV6-1 and TRBJ2-2; 9 positions match TRBD1. The CDR3 sequence is 17 residues long. With V trimmed by 2 bases and J by 2 bases, 6 bases remained unmatched. Germline CDR1 reads MNHNS; CDR2 reads SASEGT. DNA for the CDR3: TGTGCCAGCAGTGAATTCGGGACAGGGTATAACACCGGGGAGCTGTTTTTT. The encoded protein is CASSEFGTGYNTGELFF.

The chain combines TRBV28 with TRBJ2-1; the match to TRBD2 covers 7 bases. CDR3 length equals 15 residues. Losses at the gene ends were 6 bases for V and 4 bases for J; bases not matched to a gene: 9. CDR1 and CDR2 from the germline V gene are MDHEN and SYDVKM. For the CDR3, the DNA is TGTGCCAGCAGAAGTGGGGGGGAGGAGTACAATGAGCAGTTCTTC. Its protein product is CASRSGGEEYNEQFF.

This clone was counted between two and nine times. The rearrangement joins TRBV11-3 to TRBJ2-4, with 7 bases identical to TRBD2. Germline CDR1 and CDR2: SGHNT and YENEEA. The CDR3 has 14 amino acids. Trimming removed 3 bases from V and 3 bases from J; junction bases left unmatched: 2. DNA of the CDR3: TGTGCCAGCAGCTTGGGGGGGGGCAAAAACATTCAGTACTTC. Amino acid sequence: CASSLGGGKNIQYF.

This clone was counted a few times. This chain links TRBV29-1 with TRBJ2-7, with 10 bases aligning to TRBD2. The ends lost 1 base at V and 4 bases at J; junction bases unmatched: 10. There are 16 residues in the CDR3. Germline CDR1 and CDR2: SQVTM and ANQGSEA. The CDR3 coding sequence is TGCAGCGTTGAAGGGGTGTCTAGCGGGAGTTCTTACGAGCAGTACTTC. As protein: CSVEGVSSGSSYEQYF.

This clone was recorded a few times. This chain joins TRBV19 and TRBJ1-2; 8 nucleotides align to TRBD1. With 6 bases clipped from V and 4 bases from J, the junction kept 7 bases outside the gene matches. CDR1 is LNHDA and CDR2 is SQIVND in the germline V gene (reference sequence). The CDR3 totals 14 residues. CDR3 in DNA: TGTGCCAGTAGGGATAGAGACAGGGGCTATGGCTACACCTTC. It codes for CASRDRDRGYGYTF.

This clone was detected ten times or more. A read error may account for a junction end that differs from germline. The chain couples TRBV29-1 to TRBJ2-1, with 11 bases fitting TRBD2. CDR3 size: 10 residues. Germline V gene sequence: CDR1 SQVTM, CDR2 ANQGSEA. The CDR3 nucleotides are TGCAGCGTCGGGACTAGCGGAGTCCTCTTC. Protein product: CSVGTSGVLF.

This chain connects TRBV6-1 to TRBJ2-1, with D possibly being TRBD2 (5 bases). This CDR3 comprises 15 residues. Germline V CDR1 and CDR2: MNHNS, SASEGT. V was shortened by 7 bases and J by 5 bases, with 18 bases between the two germline ends. The CDR3 bases are TGTGCCAGCACCAGAACCCTGGACTTAAACAATGAGCAGTTCTTC. Residues: CASTRTLDLNNEQFF.

The chain employs TRBV9 and TRBJ1-3; D uncertain. CDR1 SGDLS and CDR2 YYNGEE come from the germline V gene. The V and J ends lost 2 bases and 4 bases respectively, with 10 bases between them. The CDR3 is made up of 14 amino acids. The CDR3 coding sequence is TGTGCCAGCAGCGTGACTCCGACGGGAAACACCATATATTTT. It translates to CASSVTPTGNTIYF.

This clone was recorded a few times. The chain links TRBV7-2 to TRBJ2-2, with D possibly being TRBD2 (6 bases). V lost 6 bases to trimming and J lost 6 bases, with 17 bases between them. This CDR3 is 15 amino acids long. Germline V gives CDR1 SGHTA, CDR2 FQGNSA. The CDR3 DNA reads as TGTGCCAGCAGAGCGTCACCCGGGAGCGCCGGGGAGCTGTTTTTT. It translates to CASRASPGSAGELFF.

The chain couples TRBV14 to TRBJ2-1, with D possibly matching TRBD2 (5 bases). Trimming pared 5 bases from V and 6 bases from J, leaving 8 bases between. This CDR3 spans 12 amino acids. Germline CDR1 is SGHDN and CDR2 is FVKESK. CDR3 DNA: TGTGCCAGCAGCTCTAGCCTCAATGAGCAGTTCTTC. This codes for CASSSSLNEQFF.

This clone came up a few times. The rearrangement joins TRBV27 to TRBJ2-7; 11 bases align to TRBD2. Germline values: CDR1 MNHEY, CDR2 SMNVEV (reference sequence). The CDR3 has 17 residues. The trim removed 0 bases at V and 0 bases at J, leaving 4 bases unmatched. The CDR3 DNA reads TGTGCCAGCAGTTTATCGATAGCGGGAGGGGTCTCCTACGAGCAGTACTTC. Its protein product is CASSLSIAGGVSYEQYF.

This clone appeared a few times. The chain has TRBV10-2 and TRBJ2-7; 8 bases fit TRBD2. From germline, CDR1 is WSHSY and CDR2 SAAADI. The V and J ends lost 8 bases and 6 bases, in that order; junction bases with no gene match: 15. This CDR3 has 15 amino acids. The CDR3: CASGPLAALPGEQYF. The CDR3 DNA is TGCGCCAGCGGTCCACTAGCGGCCCTTCCTGGCGAGCAGTACTTC.

There are a few counts of this clone. This rearrangement joins TRBV6-5 to TRBJ1-1, with TRBD1 matching 9 bases. The CDR3 extends over 15 amino acids. The V segment lost 4 bases and the J segment 4 bases; nucleotides outside the gene matches: 7. Germline CDR1 is MNHEY and CDR2 is SVGAGI. In nucleotides, the CDR3 is TGTGCCAGCAGTTCGCTCGGACAGGGGAGCACTGAAGCTTTCTTT. This gives the protein CASSSLGQGSTEAFF.

This clone was seen only a few times. This chain connects TRBV28 to TRBJ2-5, with 8 bases that match TRBD1. The end of the DNA is better explained by TRBJ2-7, so the J call may be wrong. The CDR3 runs to 15 residues. Germline lookup yields CDR1 MDHEN and CDR2 SYDVKM. CDR3: CASSLWTGVSYEQYF. Written as DNA, the CDR3 is TGTGCCAGCAGTTTATGGACAGGGGTCTCCTACGAGCAGTACTTC.

In its sample, this clone was seen many times. The V call is TRBV5-4, the J call TRBJ2-3; 11 bases are a match to TRBD1. There are 13 residues in the CDR3. Losses at the gene ends were 7 bases for V and 4 bases for J; bases not matched to a gene: 2. CDR1 SGHNT and CDR2 YYREEE come from the germline V gene (reference sequence). The CDR3 nucleotides read TGTGCCAGCGGGACAGGGGGGTCAGATACGCAGTATTTT. It yields the protein CASGTGGSDTQYF.

This clone was seen a few times. The rearrangement links TRBV5-5 to TRBJ2-1; the match to TRBD2 covers 7 bases. V trimming: 4 bases; J trimming: 2 bases; junction bases outside the gene matches: 9. Germline values: CDR1 SGHKS, CDR2 YYEKEE (reference sequence). The CDR3 spans 16 residues. Here the CDR3 reads CASSREAGAPYNEQFF. The CDR3 DNA follows: TGTGCCAGCAGCCGGGAGGCGGGAGCTCCCTACAATGAGCAGTTCTTC. Combining the CDR3 with reference TRBV5-5 and TRBJ2-1 gives the whole variable domain DAGVTQSPTHLIKTRGQQVTLRCSPISGHKSVSWYQQVLGQGPQFIFQYYEKEERGRGNFPDRFSARQFPNYSSELNVNALLLGDSALYLCASSREAGAPYNEQFFGPGTRLTVL.

This chain links TRBV27 with TRBJ2-1; D is unclear. The V gene lost 2 bases and the J gene lost 3 bases, with 5 bases spanning the gap. CDR1 is MNHEY, CDR2 SMNVEV, per germline (reference sequence). The CDR3 loop spans 13 amino acids. CDR3 nucleotides: TGTGCCAGCAGTTTAAAGAGCTACAATGAGCAGTTCTTC. Residues: CASSLKSYNEQFF.

The chain carries TRBV28 and TRBJ2-7; 9 positions agree with TRBD2. Germline CDR1 MDHEN, CDR2 SYDVKM. Trimming cost V 6 bases and J 3 bases; bases outside gene matches: 6. CDR3 size: 14 residues. CDR3 residues: CASRIAGAVYEQYF. The CDR3 coding sequence is TGTGCCAGCAGGATAGCGGGAGCAGTCTACGAGCAGTACTTC.

This clone was counted ten times or more. J is TRBJ2-7 and V is TRBV28, with D perhaps TRBD1 (5 bases). Trimming pared 7 bases from V and 5 bases from J, leaving 15 bases between. Per germline, CDR1 MDHEN and CDR2 SYDVKM. The CDR3 has 13 amino acids. The CDR3 region is CASTSVWGHEQYF. DNA for the CDR3: TGTGCCAGCACTTCGGTTTGGGGCCACGAGCAGTACTTC.

This clone was detected many times. The J gene is TRBJ2-7, the V gene TRBV29-1, with TRBD1 matching over 9 bases. V lost 2 bases, J lost 4 bases, and 6 bases stayed unmatched. In germline, CDR1 is SQVTM, CDR2 ANQGSEA. The CDR3 length is 14 residues. DNA of the CDR3: TGCAGCGTTGAAAGAGTCGGACAGGGGTACGAGCAGTACTTC. It yields the protein CSVERVGQGYEQYF.

The rearrangement uses TRBV6-5 and TRBJ2-7; weak D call: TRBD2 (6 bases). This CDR3 has 11 residues. Looked up from germline, CDR1 is MNHEY and CDR2 is SVGAGI. The ends were cut back, 11 bases at V and 1 base at J, with 9 bases in the middle. As DNA, the CDR3 is TGTGCCTGCGGGACTTCCTACGAGCAGTACTTC. It yields the protein CACGTSYEQYF.

In its sample, this clone was seen a few times. The V call is TRBV5-4, the J call TRBJ2-1; D may be TRBD1 (7 bases). The CDR3 extends over 16 amino acids. V gave up 4 bases and J gave up 5 bases, with 19 bases separating them. CDR1 is SGHNT, CDR2 YYREEE, per germline (reference sequence). The DNA of the CDR3 is TGTGCCAGCAGCCCCCAGACAGGGAGGAGTGACAATGAGCAGTTCTTC. It encodes CASSPQTGRSDNEQFF.